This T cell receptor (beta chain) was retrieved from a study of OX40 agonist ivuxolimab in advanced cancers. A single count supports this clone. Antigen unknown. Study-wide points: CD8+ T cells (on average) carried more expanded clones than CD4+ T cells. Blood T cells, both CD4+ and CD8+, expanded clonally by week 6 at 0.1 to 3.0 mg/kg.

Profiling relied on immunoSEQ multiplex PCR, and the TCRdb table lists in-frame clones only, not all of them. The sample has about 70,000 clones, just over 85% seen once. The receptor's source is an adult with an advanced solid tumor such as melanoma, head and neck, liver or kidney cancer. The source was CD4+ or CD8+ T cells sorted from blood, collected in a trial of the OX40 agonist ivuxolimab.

This chain's CDR3 is CASSTPTGGSEKLFF. The CDR3 DNA reads as TGTGCCAGCAGTACCCCGACAGGTGGGAGTGAAAAACTGTTTTTT. This chain uses TRBV28 with TRBJ1-4; D may be TRBD1 (6 bases). Germline loops: CDR1 MDHEN, CDR2 SYDVKM. The CDR3 is 15 residues long. With 5 bases removed from V and 7 bases from J, the gap between germline ends came to 17 bases.